A selection of T cell receptor beta chains follows, all from one sample in a study of blood T cell repertoires in COVID-19. Measured with immunoSEQ multiplex PCR; TCRdb has only the in-frame clones, and not every one. Of some 460,000 clones listed, roughly 91% are singletons. Sample: peripheral blood. Source of these receptors: a woman in her twenties or thirties with acute or convalescent COVID-19. CDR3s include the opening cysteine and the closing phenylalanine or tryptophan. Fields, in order: D gene, V gene, clone size, J gene, CDR3 length, CDR3 DNA, CDR3 protein. A D gene is named only where the DNA matches it firmly. Clone size is not always given. Where it is, it says once, few, many or a class for expanded clones.

>.|TRBV19|.|TRBJ1-2|17
TGTGCCACCAAATCGGAGGGCCATGCAGGCAGAAACTATGGCTACACCTTC
CATKSEGHAGRNYGYTF
>TRBD2|TRBV4-1|.|TRBJ2-3|19
TGCGCCAGCAGCCAAGATTGGGGGACTAGGGGAACTTTCACAGATACGCAGTATTTT
CASSQDWGTRGTFTDTQYF
>.|TRBV27|.|TRBJ2-3|14
TGTGCCAGCAGTTTAAGCAGGGTTAGAGATACGCAGTATTTT
CASSLSRVRDTQYF
>.|TRBV19|.|TRBJ2-2|15
TGTGCCAGTATCGGGGGGCCACGTGGCACCGGGGAGCTGTTTTTT
CASIGGPRGTGELFF
>.|TRBV10-3|.|TRBJ1-2|12
TGTGCCATCAGTGGCACAGGGAGTGGCTACACCTTC
CAISGTGSGYTF
>.|TRBV12-3/TRBV12-4|.|TRBJ2-1|13
TGTGCCAGCAGTTTAGCGATCGGAGCGGAACAGTTCTTC
CASSLAIGAEQFF
>.|TRBV28|.|TRBJ2-1|11
TGTGCCAGCAGTGAGGGTCATGAGCAGTTCTTC
CASSEGHEQFF
>.|TRBV6-2/TRBV6-3|few|TRBJ1-2|14
TGTGCCAGCAGTTACTCGGGATATGGAGGGGGCTACACCTTC
CASSYSGYGGGYTF
>TRBD2|TRBV6-1|once|TRBJ2-5|16
TGTGCCAGCAGTGAAGTTGCGGGGGGGCCTCAGGAGACCCAGTACTTC
CASSEVAGGPQETQYF
>TRBD1|TRBV6-5|few|TRBJ1-5|14
TGTGCCAGCAGACAGGACAGGAACAATCAGCCCCAGCATTTT
CASRQDRNNQPQHF
>TRBD1|TRBV5-1|.|TRBJ1-2|15
TGCGCCAGCAGCCAGGGGGCTGACTTGGGCTATGGCTACACCTTC
CASSQGADLGYGYTF
>.|TRBV6-2/TRBV6-3|.|TRBJ1-1|17
TGTGCCAGCAGTGTGACGATTTTGAACTACGCGGACACTGAAGCTTTCTTT
CASSVTILNYADTEAFF
>.|TRBV12-3/TRBV12-4|.|TRBJ2-2|13
TGTGCCAGCAGCCTAACGGGTCCCGGGGAGCTGTTTTTT
CASSLTGPGELFF
>.|TRBV27|.|TRBJ2-2|16
TGTGCCAGCAGTCGTCGGGGGGCGTCGAACACCGGGGAGCTGTTTTTT
CASSRRGASNTGELFF
>TRBD1|TRBV10-3|.|TRBJ2-3|13
TGTGCCACCCGGGACAGAAACACAGATACGCAGTATTTT
CATRDRNTDTQYF
>TRBD1|TRBV19|.|TRBJ2-4|14
TGTGCCAGTAAGGACAGGGGGGCCAAAAACATTCAGTACTTC
CASKDRGAKNIQYF
>.|TRBV6-5|.|TRBJ1-5|13
TGTGCCAGCAGTAACAGGGAAAATCAGCCCCAGCATTTT
CASSNRENQPQHF
>.|TRBV4-1|.|TRBJ1-2|13
TGCGCCAGCAGCCAAGATCTAGAGGATGGCTACACCTTC
CASSQDLEDGYTF
>.|TRBV7-9|.|TRBJ1-1|15
TGTGCCAGCAGCTTAAGGGAGGGAGGTCACACTGAAGCTTTCTTT
CASSLREGGHTEAFF
>TRBD1|TRBV6-5|.|TRBJ1-6|15
TGTGCCAGCAGCCGGTGGGACAGGGAAGGTTCTTCCCTCCACTTT
CASSRWDREGSSLHF
>.|TRBV10-2|.|TRBJ1-5|14
TGCGCCAGCAGAGACAGTCCTAGCAATCAGCCCCAGCATTTT
CASRDSPSNQPQHF
>.|TRBV6-1|.|TRBJ1-4|14
TGTGCCAGCAGTGAACGGTGGAGCGGGGAAAAACTGTTTTTT
CASSERWSGEKLFF
>.|TRBV28|.|TRBJ1-4|15
TGTGCCAGCAGTGGTGGGGCACGTTTAAATGAAAAACTGTTTTTT
CASSGGARLNEKLFF
>.|TRBV2|few|TRBJ1-3|13
TGTGCCACCCGGGGGTTCTCTGGAAACACCATATATTTT
CATRGFSGNTIYF
>TRBD2|TRBV13|.|TRBJ2-3|16
TGTGCCAGCAGCCCCGAAGGGACTAGAAGTATAGGTACGCAGTATTTT
CASSPEGTRSIGTQYF
>TRBD1|TRBV5-1|.|TRBJ2-7|15
TGCGCCAGCAGCGCCTTATCGGGACAGGGGTACGAGCAGTACTTC
CASSALSGQGYEQYF
>.|TRBV2|.|TRBJ1-2|14
TGTGCCAGCAGTGACGGGGAAATCCGGTCGGACTACACCTTC
CASSDGEIRSDYTF
>.|TRBV20-1|once|TRBJ1-2|12
TGCAGTGCTAGTACACAGGGCTATGGCTACACCTTC
CSASTQGYGYTF
>.|TRBV14|many|TRBJ1-6|14
TGTGCCAGCAGCCCGTTACAGGGAATTTCACCCCTCCACTTT
CASSPLQGISPLHF
>.|TRBV5-1|.|TRBJ1-1|11
TGCGCCAGCCGGGTGGACACTGAAGCTTTCTTT
CASRVDTEAFF
>TRBD2|TRBV6-5|.|TRBJ2-7|15
TGTGCCAGCAGAAAAGGGGCTAGCGGGGGATACGAGCAGTACTTC
CASRKGASGGYEQYF
>TRBD2|TRBV28|.|TRBJ2-3|17
TGTGCCAGCAGTTTCCCAGCGGGGGGGACTAGCACAGATACGCAGTATTTT
CASSFPAGGTSTDTQYF
>.|TRBV6-6|.|TRBJ1-1|9
TGTCTGGGGGCCACTGAAGCTTTCTTT
CLGATEAFF
>TRBD1|TRBV6-7|few|TRBJ2-1|13
TGTGCCAGCAGTTGTAACAGGGGCTATGAGCAGTTCTTC
CASSCNRGYEQFF
>TRBD1|TRBV11-2|.|TRBJ2-5|15
TGTGCCAGCAGCTCTTTGGGGACAGGGCGAGAGACCCAGTACTTC
CASSSLGTGRETQYF
>TRBD2|TRBV30|.|TRBJ2-7|16
TGTGCCTGCTCGACCCAAACCTTCGGGGGGACGGGCGAGCAGTACTTC
CACSTQTFGGTGEQYF
>TRBD1|TRBV7-2|.|TRBJ1-6|17
TGTGCCAGCAATCTCAGGGGGCCTCTTTCAAATAATTCACCCCTCCACTTT
CASNLRGPLSNNSPLHF
>.|TRBV9|once|TRBJ1-1|15
TGTGCCAGCAGCCTTACTTTCGGGCAGGGCTCTGAAGCTTTCTTT
CASSLTFGQGSEAFF
>.|TRBV6-5|.|TRBJ2-5|11
TGTGCCAGCATGCTACAAGAGACCCAGTACTTC
CASMLQETQYF
>TRBD2|TRBV28|few|TRBJ2-3|14
TGTGCCAGCAGTCCAGCGGGACGCACAGATACGCAGTATTTT
CASSPAGRTDTQYF
>.|TRBV4-2|few|TRBJ1-6|15
TGTGCCAGCAGCCCACAGGTAGACTATAATTCACCCCTCCACTTT
CASSPQVDYNSPLHF
>.|TRBV2|.|TRBJ2-7|14
TGTGCCAGCAGTGAAGCGCCAGGGCTCTACGAGCAGTACTTC
CASSEAPGLYEQYF
>TRBD2|TRBV3-1/TRBV3-2|.|TRBJ2-5|16
TGTGCCAGCAGCCAGGGGACTAGCGGACCTCAAGAGACCCAGTACTTC
CASSQGTSGPQETQYF
>TRBD1|TRBV7-2|.|TRBJ1-3|16
TGTGCCAGCAGCAGAACCGGGACAGGGTACGGAAACACCATATATTTT
CASSRTGTGYGNTIYF
>TRBD1|TRBV11-1|.|TRBJ2-7|16
TGTGCCAGCAGCGAATACCCCGGGACAGGGAGTGTCGAGCAGTACTTC
CASSEYPGTGSVEQYF
>TRBD1|TRBV5-4|many|TRBJ1-1|18
TGTGCCAGCAGCTTCACCATCCCGGGACAGTACATGAACACTGAAGCTTTCTTT
CASSFTIPGQYMNTEAFF
>TRBD1|TRBV7-9|.|TRBJ2-4|16
TGTGCCAGCAGCTCAACAGGGGGCCGGGCCAAAAACATTCAGTACTTC
CASSSTGGRAKNIQYF
>.|TRBV6-1|.|TRBJ1-2|15
TGTGCCAGCAGTGATATGGCAGGGTGGGGTGGTGGCTACACCTTC
CASSDMAGWGGGYTF
>TRBD1|TRBV5-4|.|TRBJ2-3|17
TGTGCCAGCAGCTTGGTTTCTGGCAGGGGGCGGGCAGATACGCAGTATTTT
CASSLVSGRGRADTQYF
>TRBD1|TRBV19|.|TRBJ1-5|13
TGTGCCAGTTCGGACAGGGGTGGTCAGCCCCAGCATTTT
CASSDRGGQPQHF
>TRBD1|TRBV6-1|once|TRBJ1-2|16
TGTGCCAGCAGTGAAGCGAGACAGGGGGCGAACTATGGCTACACCTTC
CASSEARQGANYGYTF
>TRBD2|TRBV7-2|.|TRBJ2-2|16
TGTGCCAGCAGCCCCCCGGGACTAGCGGGGCACGGGGAGCTGTTTTTT
CASSPPGLAGHGELFF
>.|TRBV9|.|TRBJ1-2|17
TGTGCCAGCAGCGGCGGACAGAAGCCAGACTCTAACTATGGCTACACCTTC
CASSGGQKPDSNYGYTF
>.|TRBV7-3|.|TRBJ2-3|14
TGTGCCAGCAGCTTAAATAGGGGAAAAGATACGCAGTATTTT
CASSLNRGKDTQYF
>.|TRBV7-8|.|TRBJ1-1|13
TGTGCCAGTGGAGTGGCAGGCGGGACTGAAGCTTTCTTT
CASGVAGGTEAFF
>.|TRBV5-6|.|TRBJ1-5|14
TGTGCCAGCAGCTTGGGACTGAGCAATCAGCCCCAGCATTTT
CASSLGLSNQPQHF
>.|TRBV7-2|.|TRBJ2-2|12
TGTGCCAGCAGGAACACGGGCGGGGAGCTGTTTTTT
CASRNTGGELFF
>TRBD2|TRBV2|.|TRBJ2-1|14
TGTGCCATAGCGGGGACCAAGACCTACAATGAGCAGTTCTTC
CAIAGTKTYNEQFF
>.|TRBV9|.|TRBJ2-1|12
TGTGCCAGCAGCGTAACCGGAGATGAGCAGTTCTTC
CASSVTGDEQFF